Reported below is one T cell receptor beta chain. This sample stems from a study of cytomegalovirus exposure and HLA in healthy donors. V lost 4 bases and J lost 4; bases outside the gene matches: 8. The CDR3 is 15 amino acids. Germline values: CDR1 SGHRS, CDR2 YFSETQ. 13 Jbeta primers and 60 Vbeta primers were used for the PCR. Using immunoSEQ multiplex PCR, the repertoire was profiled, and TCRdb retains in-frame clones only, with some absent. The sample contains 55,000 to 85,000 clones, less than 70% of which appear only once. The chain has TRBV5-1 and TRBJ1-5; TRBD1 matches 7 bases. The sample consisted of PBMCs. The sequence was collected from a woman aged 45-65 years in good health and CMV-seronegative. The CDR3 coding sequence is TGCGCCAGCAGCGAAGCCCCAGGGGGAAATCAGCCCCAGCATTTT. Encoded protein: CASSEAPGGNQPQHF.